Sequencing of this T cell receptor beta chain was carried out in a study of cytomegalovirus exposure and HLA in healthy donors. About the research overall: A previous analysis identified more than 100 million unique TCR beta sequences derived from around 200 million T cells.

Both 60 Vbeta primers and 13 Jbeta primers went into the PCR. Data came from immunoSEQ multiplex PCR; TCRdb stores just in-frame clones and leaves some out. The sample shows fewer than 110,000 clones, 60% to 85% of them seen only once. Germline loops: CDR1 SGHRS, CDR2 YFSETQ. The length of the CDR3 is 15 residues. V trimming: 4 bases; J trimming: 6 bases; junction bases outside the gene matches: 7. Study-wide points: TCR beta chain V- and J-gene trimming was linked, in a later analysis, to a missense variant in DCLRE1C. In a later analysis, a genetic analysis reported fewer productive-TCR N-insertions in an Asian-associated ancestry cluster than the cohort average. In a later analysis, TCR association rates varied by HLA locus: DRB1 most, HLA-C fewest.

A note on this clone: Its specificity is not known.

The TCR was taken from a man in his forties or fifties in good health and CMV-seropositive. This chain uses TRBV5-1 with TRBJ1-5; 10 nucleotides line up with TRBD1. Sequenced: PBMCs. The CDR3 loop reads CASSTTGGSGQPQHF. In nucleotides, the CDR3 is TGCGCCAGCAGCACGACAGGGGGCTCTGGTCAGCCCCAGCATTTT.